This T cell receptor beta chain was documented in a study of monozygotic twins with inflammatory bowel disease. TCRdb re-called the 5' RACE reads and gives one entry per CDR3 protein, without DNA. The sample's table shows approximately 420,000 distinct CDR3 sequences. The sequencing sample was made of blood. The receptor comes from a human donor with ulcerative colitis or Crohn's disease, or a healthy co-twin of an affected twin (not recorded which).

The chain's CDR3 is CASSLMAGGIYNEQFF. This chain joins TRBV5-1 and TRBJ2-1; there is no DNA to check the TCRdb D call of TRBD2. The germline gives CDR1 SGHRS, CDR2 YFSETQ. The CDR3 consists of 16 residues.